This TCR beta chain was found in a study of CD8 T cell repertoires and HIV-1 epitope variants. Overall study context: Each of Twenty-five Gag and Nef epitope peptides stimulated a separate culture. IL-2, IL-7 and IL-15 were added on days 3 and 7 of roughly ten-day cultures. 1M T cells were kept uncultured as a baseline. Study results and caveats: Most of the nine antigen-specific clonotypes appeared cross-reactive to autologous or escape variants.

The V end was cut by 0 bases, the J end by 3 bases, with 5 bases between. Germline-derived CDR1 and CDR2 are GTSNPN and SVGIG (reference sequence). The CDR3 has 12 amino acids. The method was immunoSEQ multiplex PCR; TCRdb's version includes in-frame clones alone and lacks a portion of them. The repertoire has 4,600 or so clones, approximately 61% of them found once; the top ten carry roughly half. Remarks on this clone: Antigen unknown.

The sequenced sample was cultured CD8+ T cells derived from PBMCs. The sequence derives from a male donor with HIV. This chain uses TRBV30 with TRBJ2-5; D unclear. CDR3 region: CAWSVMEETQYF. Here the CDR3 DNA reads TGTGCCTGGAGTGTAATGGAAGAGACCCAGTACTTC.